These 10 T cell receptor beta chains came from one sample sequenced in a study of cytomegalovirus exposure and HLA in healthy donors. The PCR employed 60 Vbeta primers together with 13 Jbeta primers. Using immunoSEQ multiplex PCR, the repertoire was profiled, and TCRdb retains in-frame clones only, with some absent. The sample consists of 150,000 or so clones, 75% to 90% of them appearing once. Sequencing was performed on PBMCs. The receptor set was obtained from a woman under 30 in good health and CMV-seronegative.

The gene calls are TRBV11-1 and TRBJ2-1; D is perhaps TRBD2 (6 bases). The CDR3 runs to 16 residues. V was cut by 2 bases and J by 1 base, with 12 bases left in between. Germline V lookup: CDR1 SGHAT, CDR2 FQDESV (reference sequence). This CDR3 is CASSLWDSSSYNEQFF. The CDR3 region has the DNA TGTGCCAGCAGCTTATGGGACTCCTCATCCTACAATGAGCAGTTCTTC. Supplemented by reference TRBV11-1 and TRBJ2-1, the full variable domain reads EAEVAQSPRYKITEKSQAVAFWCDPISGHATLYWYRQILGQGPELLVQFQDESVVDDSQLPKDRFSAERLKGVDSTLKIQPAELGDSAMYLCASSLWDSSSYNEQFFGPGTRLTVL.

This clone has a single count. The CDR3 DNA reads as TGTGCCAGCAGGAACGGGGGGGCAGTTAACGAGCAGTACTTC. Its translation: CASRNGGAVNEQYF. J is TRBJ2-7 and V is TRBV27, with 8 bases that match TRBD2. The germline gives CDR1 MNHEY, CDR2 SMNVEV (reference sequence). This CDR3 region has 14 residues. The J segment lost 5 bases and the V segment lost 6 bases, leaving 9 bases of the junction unmatched.

This chain uses TRBV29-1 with TRBJ2-2; a possible D gene is TRBD2 (6 bases). CDR3 length equals 15 residues. The V end was cut by 5 bases, the J end by 3 bases, with 16 bases between. Germline-derived CDR1 and CDR2 are SQVTM and ANQGSEA. CDR3 sequence: CSVFNMGGDTGELFF. CDR3 sequence (DNA): TGCAGCGTTTTTAATATGGGGGGTGACACCGGGGAGCTGTTTTTT.

The chain employs TRBV11-2 and TRBJ1-2, with D maybe TRBD1 (6 bases). The CDR3 covers 14 residues. Germline V CDR1 and CDR2: SGHAT, FQNNGV. Trimming took off 5 bases at V and 2 bases at J, with 12 bases between the two ends. In nucleotides, the CDR3 is TGTGCCAGCAGCCCCCGCGGACAGAACTATGGCTACACCTTC. It specifies CASSPRGQNYGYTF.

V usage is TRBV9 and J usage is TRBJ2-1, with D maybe TRBD1 (5 bases). CDR3 length equals 12 residues. Germline lookup yields CDR1 SGDLS and CDR2 YYNGEE. Trimming left V 7 bases short and J 10 bases short, with 15 bases between. CDR3 in amino acids: CASSPGFREQFF. CDR3 DNA: TGTGCCAGCTCACCAGGGTTTCGGGAGCAGTTCTTC.

J is TRBJ1-4 and V is TRBV5-6; D perhaps matches TRBD1 (6 bases). Germline CDR1 reads SGHDT; CDR2 reads YYEEEE. The V and J ends lost 4 bases and 3 bases respectively, with 10 bases between them. There are 14 residues in the CDR3. As DNA, the CDR3 is TGTGCCAGCAGCCTGGACAGACCTAATGAAAAACTGTTTTTT. Translating gives CASSLDRPNEKLFF.

The J gene is TRBJ1-5, the V gene TRBV29-1; D ambiguous. The CDR3 has 14 residues. Trimming shortened V by 4 bases and J by 0 bases, and 10 bases separated the two germline ends. Germline V gives CDR1 SQVTM, CDR2 ANQGSEA. Here the CDR3 DNA reads TGCAGCGTTGCAGAAACTAATAGCAATCAGCCCCAGCATTTT. It codes for CSVAETNSNQPQHF.

The J gene is TRBJ2-5, the V gene TRBV28, with 8 positions matching TRBD1. Losses at the gene ends were 1 base for V and 2 bases for J; bases not matched to a gene: 9. The length of the CDR3 is 17 residues. CDR1 MDHEN and CDR2 SYDVKM come from the germline V gene. CDR3 DNA sequence: TGTGCCAGCAGTTTATTAGGGGAGACAGGGGCACAAGAGACCCAGTACTTC. It specifies CASSLLGETGAQETQYF.

This chain uses TRBV5-1 with TRBJ1-1; weak D call: TRBD1 (6 bases). Trimming removed 5 bases from V and 2 bases from J, with 13 bases in between. CDR1 SGHRS and CDR2 YFSETQ come from the germline V gene. CDR3 length: 14 amino acids. The CDR3 sequence is CASSIAGTNTEAFF. The CDR3 DNA follows: TGCGCCAGCAGTATTGCAGGGACAAACACTGAAGCTTTCTTT.

J is TRBJ2-3 and V is TRBV5-1; 14 nucleotides match TRBD2. J was trimmed by 6 bases and V by 4 bases; bases with no gene match: 10. Germline assignment: CDR1 SGHRS and CDR2 YFSETQ. There are 17 residues in the CDR3. This chain's CDR3 is CASSLGTSGGARDTQYF. DNA for the CDR3: TGCGCCAGCAGCCTCGGGACTAGCGGGGGAGCACGGGATACGCAGTATTTT.